The rows below give T cell receptor beta chains drawn from one sample of a study of blood T cell repertoires in COVID-19. Sequencing was performed with immunoSEQ multiplex PCR; in TCRdb, only in-frame clones are kept and a portion is missing. The table has roughly 230,000 clones, 80% to 90% seen once; the top ten hold about 1%. The sequenced sample was peripheral blood. All receptors derive from a man aged 40-49 years with acute or convalescent COVID-19. Both conserved end residues are part of each CDR3.

TRBV5-6,CASSFLQNEAFF
TRBV2,CAHLRGTSGGPQETQYF
TRBV11-2,CASSRRARANEKLFF
TRBV19,CARDSHQPQHF
TRBV5-6,CASSLGTGSYNEQFF
TRBV5-1,CASSLPVSHEQYF
TRBV2,CASTKEGNTIYF
TRBV6-6,CASRPRDIKRGQYF
TRBV7-8,CASSLSAGLAKNIQYF
TRBV6-5,CASSYEGALTDTQYF
TRBV5-4,CASSLEWGPVETQYF
TRBV2,CASKGGGSYEQYF
TRBV25-1,CASGRSGPYEQYF
TRBV5-1,CASSPLKQVGNEQYF
TRBV5-1,CASSPLSSGSLGGNNEQFF
TRBV11-1,CASSLRGQDTQYF
TRBV19,CASSLEQEQYF
TRBV10-3,CAISEPRDRGNFYGYTF
TRBV2,CASSAGTSGYNEQFF
TRBV5-1,CASSLPGSSYEQYF
TRBV4-1,CASSLERNSNQPQHF
TRBV7-9,CASSPGVTGEDTEAFF
TRBV4-3,CASSQDRGGSPLHF
TRBV29-1,CSAEHSYGYTF
TRBV7-9,CASSLGGQHGYTF
TRBV2,CASSPDSNYGYTF
TRBV28,CASSPTGLGQETQYF
TRBV9,CASSVATGRGSGELFF
TRBV6-2/TRBV6-3,CASSYSRFYGELSYGYTF
TRBV6-1,CASSDRLAGVGGTQYF
TRBV6-5,CASSITGAGNQPQHF
TRBV27,CASSLLGGVEPQHF
TRBV10-3,CAISERTSGGRGTGELFF
TRBV5-4,CASSLGQGARTEAFF
TRBV14,CASSQDPGYGGNSPLHF
TRBV6-2/TRBV6-3,CASSFDDRLLLMNTEAFF
TRBV6-6,CASSYSGQGGTEAFF
TRBV4-3,CASSQDQGTGSTDTQYF
TRBV5-4,CASSPPRGEAFF
TRBV7-8,CASSQTQAQFF
TRBV5-1,CASSLGTNYGYTF
TRBV6-5,CASSYSGENYGYTF